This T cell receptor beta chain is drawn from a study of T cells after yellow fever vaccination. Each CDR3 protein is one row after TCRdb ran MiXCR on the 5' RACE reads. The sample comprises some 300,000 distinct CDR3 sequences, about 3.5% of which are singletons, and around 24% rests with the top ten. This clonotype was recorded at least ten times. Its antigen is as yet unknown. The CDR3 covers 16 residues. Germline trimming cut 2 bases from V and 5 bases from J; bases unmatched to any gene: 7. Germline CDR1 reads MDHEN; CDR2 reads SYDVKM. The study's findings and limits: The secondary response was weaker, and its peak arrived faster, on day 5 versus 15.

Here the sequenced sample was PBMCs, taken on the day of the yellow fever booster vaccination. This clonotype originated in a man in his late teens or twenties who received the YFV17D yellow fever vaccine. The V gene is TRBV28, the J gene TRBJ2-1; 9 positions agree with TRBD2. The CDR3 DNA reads TGTGCCAGCAGTTTAGGCGGGGCTAGCGGGGACAATGAGCAGTTCTTC. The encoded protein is CASSLGGASGDNEQFF.